This T cell receptor (beta chain) was identified in a study of OX40 agonist ivuxolimab in advanced cancers. For the study at large: Partial responses were achieved by three patients: one hepatocellular carcinoma, two cutaneous melanoma.

Method: immunoSEQ multiplex PCR; TCRdb's copy keeps in-frame clones and lacks some. This sample yields tens of thousands of clones, of which around four fifths are seen a single time; around 1.1% belongs to the top ten. V lost 6 bases to trimming and J lost 5 bases, with 8 bases between them. The CDR3 is made up of 12 amino acids. Germline V CDR1 and CDR2: SNHLY, FYNNEI. This TCR derives from an adult with an advanced solid tumor such as melanoma, head and neck, liver or kidney cancer. This rearrangement joins TRBV2 to TRBJ2-1, with D unresolved. The sequencing used CD4+ or CD8+ T cells sorted from blood, collected in a trial of the OX40 agonist ivuxolimab. The CDR3 protein is CASRSNDNEQFF. Here the CDR3 DNA reads TGTGCCAGCAGGAGTAATGACAATGAGCAGTTCTTC.